The rows below give T cell receptor beta chains drawn from one sample of a study of molecular identifiers for immune sequencing clone quantification. TCRdb recomputed calls from the PCR reads with MiXCR, one row per CDR3 protein. The profile shows about 510,000 distinct CDR3 sequences, about a quarter of them singletons. The sample consisted of naive CD8+ T cells from blood, with Jurkat cell RNA spiked in. These receptors came from a human donor in good health. Some libraries in this study had Jurkat cell RNA spiked in. CDR3s include the opening cysteine and the closing phenylalanine or tryptophan. The order of the fields is V gene, clone size, J gene, D gene, CDR3 protein, CDR3 DNA. D genes are given only for firm matches. Clone size is stated in some rows and not others, as once, few, many or a class when expanded.

V: TRBV7-9
size: .
J: TRBJ2-1
D: TRBD2
CDR3: CASSLALRGASYNEQFF
DNA: TGTGCCAGCAGCTTAGCGCTGCGGGGGGCCTCCTACAATGAGCAGTTCTTC

V: TRBV7-9
size: few
J: TRBJ2-7
D: TRBD2
CDR3: CASSPRVGGKADSYEQYF
DNA: TGTGCCAGCAGCCCTCGGGTCGGGGGGAAAGCCGACTCCTACGAGCAGTACTTC

V: TRBV24-1
size: .
J: TRBJ2-1
D: .
CDR3: CATSDHRIGGTSYNEKFF
DNA: TGTGCCACCAGTGATCACCGGATCGGCGGGACATCCTACAATGAGAAGTTCTTC

V: TRBV3-1
size: .
J: TRBJ2-7
D: .
CDR3: CASSQVRGHSYEQYF
DNA: TGTGCCAGCAGCCAAGTTCGGGGGCACTCCTACGAGCAGTACTTC

V: TRBV5-1
size: many
J: TRBJ2-4
D: TRBD1
CDR3: CASSLPTGVENIQYF
DNA: TGCGCCAGCAGCTTGCCGACAGGGGTTGAAAACATTCAGTACTTC

V: TRBV20-1
size: .
J: TRBJ1-2
D: TRBD1
CDR3: CSARGQGPYGYTF
DNA: TGCAGTGCTAGGGGACAGGGTCCCTATGGCTACACCTTC

V: TRBV18
size: many
J: TRBJ2-3
D: .
CDR3: CASSPPWGVEDTQYF
DNA: TGTGCCAGCTCACCACCCTGGGGGGTTGAAGATACGCAGTATTTT

V: TRBV20-1
size: .
J: TRBJ2-3
D: TRBD2
CDR3: CSAASTCSGYPTDTQYF
DNA: TGCAGTGCTGCTTCGACTTGTAGCGGGTATCCCACAGATACGCAGTATTTT

V: TRBV12-3/TRBV12-4
size: .
J: TRBJ2-1
D: .
CDR3: CASSLGISNEQFF
DNA: TGTGCCAGCAGTTTGGGGATTTCCAATGAGCAGTTCTTC

V: TRBV28
size: .
J: TRBJ1-1
D: .
CDR3: CASSFPENTEAFF
DNA: TGTGCCAGCAGTTTTCCAGAGAACACTGAAGCTTTCTTT

V: TRBV27
size: few
J: TRBJ1-5
D: TRBD1
CDR3: CASSLPDRVNQPQHF
DNA: TGTGCCAGCAGTTTACCGGACAGGGTAAATCAGCCCCAGCATTTT

V: TRBV9
size: .
J: TRBJ2-1
D: TRBD2
CDR3: CASTVEGLATLNEQFF
DNA: TGTGCCAGCACCGTAGAGGGACTAGCGACTCTCAATGAGCAGTTCTTC

V: TRBV20-1
size: .
J: TRBJ1-2
D: .
CDR3: CSARGYSDYGYTF
DNA: TGCAGTGCTAGAGGGTACAGTGACTATGGCTACACCTTC

V: TRBV20-1
size: few
J: TRBJ2-1
D: .
CDR3: CSARDVSSSRYEQFF
DNA: TGCAGTGCTAGAGATGTGAGTAGTAGCAGGTATGAGCAGTTCTTC

V: TRBV19
size: few
J: TRBJ1-5
D: .
CDR3: CASSIDLFPTSKPQHF
DNA: TGTGCCAGTAGTATAGATCTTTTTCCGACCAGCAAACCCCAGCATTTT

V: TRBV5-1
size: .
J: TRBJ1-4
D: .
CDR3: CASTSRDAGIANEKLFF
DNA: TGCGCCAGCACCTCTAGGGACGCAGGGATTGCTAATGAAAAACTGTTTTTT

V: TRBV6-5
size: few
J: TRBJ2-7
D: .
CDR3: CASSYSNGERYEQYF
DNA: TGTGCCAGCAGTTACTCGAACGGGGAAAGATACGAGCAGTACTTC

V: TRBV27
size: few
J: TRBJ1-1
D: .
CDR3: CASSFRGAGTEAFF
DNA: TGTGCCAGCAGTTTTCGGGGGGCAGGCACTGAAGCTTTCTTT